These T cell receptor beta chains were read from a single sample in a study of blood T cells in healthy people across ages. From the 5' RACE reads, TCRdb called clonotypes with MiXCR, one entry per CDR3 protein. The sample includes approximately 800,000 distinct CDR3 sequences, around 25% of them seen just once. These same records also appear under a second study, on T cells of mothers and their children.

Specimen: blood. The receptor set was obtained from a boy aged 5-17 years in good health. Both conserved end residues are part of each CDR3. D genes are given only for firm matches. Clone size, where shown, is once, few, many, or a class for clones that have expanded.

size: -
V: TRBV20-1
J: TRBJ2-1
length: 22
D: TRBD2
CDR3: CSARDISARGLAGGSSYNEQFF
DNA: TGCAGTGCTAGAGATATCTCGGCGAGAGGACTAGCGGGAGGAAGCTCCTACAATGAGCAGTTCTTC

size: -
V: TRBV5-6
J: TRBJ1-4
length: 14
D: -
CDR3: CASAKGRFNEKLFF
DNA: TGTGCCAGCGCGAAAGGGCGGTTTAATGAAAAACTGTTTTTT

size: few
V: TRBV6-5
J: TRBJ1-1
length: 15
D: TRBD1
CDR3: CASSYAGTGGTEAFF
DNA: TGTGCCAGCAGTTACGCCGGGACAGGGGGCACTGAAGCTTTCTTT

size: -
V: TRBV7-2
J: TRBJ1-1
length: 14
D: -
CDR3: CASSLAGEATEAFF
DNA: TGTGCCAGCAGCTTAGCCGGGGAGGCCACTGAAGCTTTCTTT

size: few
V: TRBV6-2/TRBV6-3
J: TRBJ2-1
length: 12
D: -
CDR3: CASSYAYNEQFF
DNA: TGTGCCAGCAGTTACGCCTACAATGAGCAGTTCTTC

size: few
V: TRBV5-5
J: TRBJ1-1
length: 11
D: -
CDR3: CASSINTEAFF
DNA: TGTGCCAGCAGCATAAACACTGAAGCTTTCTTT

size: -
V: TRBV25-1
J: TRBJ1-4
length: 16
D: TRBD1
CDR3: CASSAAPGQGHEKLFF
DNA: TGTGCCAGCTCCGCCGCGCCTGGACAGGGCCACGAAAAACTGTTTTTT

size: -
V: TRBV7-2
J: TRBJ2-3
length: 15
D: TRBD2
CDR3: CASSTAGGGTDTQYF
DNA: TGTGCCAGCAGTACAGCGGGAGGGGGCACAGATACGCAGTATTTT

size: -
V: TRBV29-1
J: TRBJ2-1
length: 11
D: -
CDR3: CSAERGNEQFF
DNA: TGCAGCGCCGAGAGGGGGAATGAGCAGTTCTTC

size: -
V: TRBV29-1
J: TRBJ2-3
length: 13
D: -
CDR3: CSVEGGNTDTQYF
DNA: TGCAGCGTTGAAGGAGGAAACACAGATACGCAGTATTTT

size: few
V: TRBV7-2
J: TRBJ1-6
length: 15
D: TRBD1
CDR3: CASSSLGQGYSPLHF
DNA: TGTGCCAGCAGCTCCCTGGGACAGGGATATTCACCCCTCCACTTT

size: -
V: TRBV28
J: TRBJ2-5
length: 12
D: TRBD1
CDR3: CASSWNRGEQYF
DNA: TGTGCCAGCAGTTGGAACAGGGGGGAGCAGTACTTC

size: few
V: TRBV29-1
J: TRBJ1-5
length: 14
D: TRBD1
CDR3: CSVRAGGGNQPQHF
DNA: TGCAGCGTGCGGGCAGGGGGCGGCAATCAGCCCCAGCATTTT

size: few
V: TRBV29-1
J: TRBJ2-7
length: 12
D: TRBD1
CDR3: CSVTGGTLEQYF
DNA: TGCAGCGTCACAGGGGGCACTTTGGAGCAGTACTTC

size: -
V: TRBV5-1
J: TRBJ2-7
length: 13
D: -
CDR3: CASSGTASGEQYF
DNA: TGCGCCAGCAGCGGAACAGCGTCCGGCGAGCAGTACTTC

size: -
V: TRBV27
J: TRBJ2-7
length: 12
D: -
CDR3: CASSVAGYEQYF
DNA: TGTGCCAGCAGTGTGGCGGGCTACGAGCAGTACTTC

size: few
V: TRBV14
J: TRBJ2-3
length: 15
D: -
CDR3: CASSPRQVLTDTQYF
DNA: TGTGCCAGCAGCCCTCGACAGGTACTCACAGATACGCAGTATTTT

size: many
V: TRBV6-6
J: TRBJ2-3
length: 16
D: -
CDR3: CATALGGRGSMDTQYF
DNA: TGTGCCACCGCGTTAGGAGGAAGAGGGAGCATGGATACGCAGTATTTT

size: -
V: TRBV7-9
J: TRBJ1-1
length: 17
D: TRBD1
CDR3: CASSRRGGAIPNTEAFF
DNA: TGTGCCAGCAGCCGAAGAGGGGGCGCGATCCCAAACACTGAAGCTTTCTTT

size: few
V: TRBV12-3/TRBV12-4
J: TRBJ2-7
length: 14
D: -
CDR3: CASSFSRGVSEQYF
DNA: TGTGCCAGCAGTTTCTCGCGAGGGGTCAGCGAGCAGTACTTC

size: -
V: TRBV12-5
J: TRBJ2-1
length: 15
D: TRBD2
CDR3: CAREAWEGFNNEQFF
DNA: TGTGCTAGAGAAGCCTGGGAGGGCTTTAACAATGAGCAGTTCTTC

size: -
V: TRBV28
J: TRBJ2-7
length: 15
D: TRBD2
CDR3: CAISLRASGSYEQYF
DNA: TGTGCCATCTCCTTGAGGGCTAGCGGGTCCTACGAGCAGTACTTC

size: -
V: TRBV29-1
J: TRBJ2-3
length: 12
D: TRBD2
CDR3: CTGLEPGDTQYF
DNA: TGCACGGGACTAGAGCCCGGAGATACGCAGTATTTT

size: -
V: TRBV12-3/TRBV12-4
J: TRBJ1-1
length: 15
D: TRBD1
CDR3: CASSLERQGDTEAFF
DNA: TGTGCCAGCAGTTTAGAGCGGCAGGGGGACACTGAAGCTTTCTTT

size: few
V: TRBV5-6
J: TRBJ2-3
length: 15
D: -
CDR3: CASSLIVAGTDTQYF
DNA: TGTGCCAGCAGCTTGATCGTCGCAGGCACAGATACGCAGTATTTT

size: few
V: TRBV12-3/TRBV12-4
J: TRBJ2-5
length: 16
D: -
CDR3: CASSPFPDAGLETQYF
DNA: TGTGCCAGCAGTCCTTTCCCCGACGCTGGACTTGAGACCCAGTACTTC

size: few
V: TRBV28
J: TRBJ1-1
length: 17
D: -
CDR3: CAAHSRGRFSMNTEAFF
DNA: TGTGCCGCCCACTCACGTGGACGGTTTTCGATGAACACTGAAGCTTTCTTT

size: -
V: TRBV6-6
J: TRBJ1-6
length: 13
D: -
CDR3: CASAAGGNSPLHF
DNA: TGTGCCAGCGCCGCAGGAGGGAATTCACCCCTCCACTTT

size: -
V: TRBV20-1
J: TRBJ2-7
length: 16
D: -
CDR3: CSARDRQGTIFYEQYF
DNA: TGCAGTGCTAGAGATAGGCAGGGGACGATTTTCTACGAGCAGTACTTC

size: few
V: TRBV29-1
J: TRBJ2-5
length: 14
D: -
CDR3: CSVEGGMHQETQYF
DNA: TGCAGCGTTGAGGGCGGGATGCACCAAGAGACCCAGTACTTC

size: -
V: TRBV12-3/TRBV12-4
J: TRBJ2-5
length: 12
D: -
CDR3: CASNQFGETQYF
DNA: TGTGCCAGCAATCAATTTGGGGAGACCCAGTACTTC

size: -
V: TRBV4-3
J: TRBJ2-7
length: 16
D: -
CDR3: CASSQEVRVIGYEQYF
DNA: TGCGCCAGCAGCCAAGAAGTACGGGTGATCGGCTACGAGCAGTACTTC

size: few
V: TRBV28
J: TRBJ2-5
length: 16
D: TRBD1
CDR3: CASSTFGTGKQETQYF
DNA: TGTGCCAGCAGCACCTTCGGGACAGGGAAACAAGAGACCCAGTACTTC

size: few
V: TRBV7-2
J: TRBJ2-5
length: 12
D: -
CDR3: CASSFIQETQYF
DNA: TGTGCCAGCAGCTTTATCCAAGAGACCCAGTACTTC

size: once
V: TRBV12-3/TRBV12-4
J: TRBJ2-5
length: 15
D: TRBD2
CDR3: CASRNSGLAGVTQYF
DNA: TGTGCCAGCAGAAACTCGGGACTAGCCGGGGTGACCCAGTACTTC

size: few
V: TRBV28
J: TRBJ2-3
length: 14
D: TRBD1
CDR3: CTSSSYRGEDTQYF
DNA: TGTACCAGCAGTTCCTACAGGGGGGAGGATACGCAGTATTTT

size: -
V: TRBV12-3/TRBV12-4
J: TRBJ2-5
length: 15
D: -
CDR3: CASSAEGGPAGTQYF
DNA: TGTGCCAGCAGTGCAGAGGGGGGGCCCGCGGGGACCCAGTACTTC

size: -
V: TRBV6-5
J: TRBJ2-7
length: 15
D: -
CDR3: CASSYTEGISYEQYF
DNA: TGTGCCAGCAGTTACACGGAAGGGATTTCCTACGAGCAGTACTTC

size: few
V: TRBV15
J: TRBJ1-4
length: 17
D: TRBD1
CDR3: CATSPSGTASTNEKLFF
DNA: TGTGCCACCAGTCCCTCGGGGACAGCGTCAACTAATGAAAAACTGTTTTTT

size: -
V: TRBV7-2
J: TRBJ2-4
length: 17
D: TRBD2
CDR3: CASSYNHRTSGRNIQYF
DNA: TGTGCCAGCAGCTACAACCACCGGACTAGCGGGAGGAACATTCAGTACTTC

size: few
V: TRBV2
J: TRBJ2-4
length: 12
D: -
CDR3: CASGWTKSIQYF
DNA: TGTGCCAGCGGCTGGACCAAAAGCATTCAGTACTTC

size: -
V: TRBV29-1
J: TRBJ2-5
length: 16
D: -
CDR3: CSVEGAEEAEGETQYF
DNA: TGCAGCGTTGAGGGAGCGGAGGAGGCCGAAGGAGAGACCCAGTACTTC

size: few
V: TRBV12-3/TRBV12-4
J: TRBJ1-2
length: 15
D: -
CDR3: CASSLRGASNYGYTF
DNA: TGTGCCAGCAGTTTACGGGGGGCCTCTAACTATGGCTACACCTTC

size: few
V: TRBV18
J: TRBJ2-5
length: 16
D: -
CDR3: CASSSPFEWSQETQYF
DNA: TGTGCCAGCTCTTCGCCATTCGAGTGGTCCCAAGAGACCCAGTACTTC

size: few
V: TRBV7-3
J: TRBJ2-1
length: 16
D: -
CDR3: CASSSLAGAAYNEQFF
DNA: TGTGCCAGCAGCTCCCTTGCGGGGGCAGCCTACAATGAGCAGTTCTTC

size: few
V: TRBV4-3
J: TRBJ2-7
length: 13
D: -
CDR3: CASSQDQGNEQYF
DNA: TGCGCCAGCAGCCAAGATCAGGGGAACGAGCAGTACTTC

size: -
V: TRBV14
J: TRBJ2-4
length: 15
D: -
CDR3: CASSQLNLGKNIQYF
DNA: TGTGCCAGCAGCCAACTAAACTTGGGCAAAAACATTCAGTACTTC

size: -
V: TRBV9
J: TRBJ1-2
length: 17
D: -
CDR3: CASSVVPPEHLYYGYTF
DNA: TGTGCCAGCAGCGTAGTTCCACCCGAACACCTCTACTATGGCTACACCTTC

size: -
V: TRBV4-3
J: TRBJ2-3
length: 15
D: -
CDR3: CASSQDWGGTDTQYF
DNA: TGCGCCAGCAGCCAAGATTGGGGTGGCACAGATACGCAGTATTTT

size: -
V: TRBV15
J: TRBJ2-1
length: 15
D: -
CDR3: CATSRDQVVGNEQFF
DNA: TGTGCCACCAGCAGAGACCAGGTAGTAGGCAATGAGCAGTTCTTC

size: many
V: TRBV7-9
J: TRBJ2-5
length: 12
D: -
CDR3: CASSLAKETQYF
DNA: TGTGCCAGCAGCTTAGCTAAAGAGACCCAGTACTTC

size: -
V: TRBV7-9
J: TRBJ2-1
length: 14
D: -
CDR3: CASSLVGYYNEQFF
DNA: TGTGCCAGCAGCTTAGTAGGGTATTACAATGAGCAGTTCTTC